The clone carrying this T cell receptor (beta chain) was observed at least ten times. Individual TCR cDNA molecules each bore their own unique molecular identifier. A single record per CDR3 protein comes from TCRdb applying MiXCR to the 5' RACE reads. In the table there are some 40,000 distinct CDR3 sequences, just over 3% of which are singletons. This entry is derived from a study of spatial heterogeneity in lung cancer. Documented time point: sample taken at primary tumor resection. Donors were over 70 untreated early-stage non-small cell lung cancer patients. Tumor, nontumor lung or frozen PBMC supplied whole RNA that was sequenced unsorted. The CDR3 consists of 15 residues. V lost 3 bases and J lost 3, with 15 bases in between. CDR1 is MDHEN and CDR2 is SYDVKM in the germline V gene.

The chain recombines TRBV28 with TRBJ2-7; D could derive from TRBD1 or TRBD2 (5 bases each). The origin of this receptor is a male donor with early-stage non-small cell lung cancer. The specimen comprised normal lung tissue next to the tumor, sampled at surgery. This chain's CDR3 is CASSLLLRGHYEQYF. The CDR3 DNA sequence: TGTGCCAGCAGTTTGCTGCTCCGGGGCCACTACGAGCAGTACTTC.